The T cell receptor (beta chain) under discussion was sequenced for a study of T cell changes during pregnancy in multiple sclerosis. TCRdb keeps only in-frame clones here, not all; method: immunoSEQ multiplex PCR. The table has some 71,000 clones, 92% seen once. This CDR3 spans 19 amino acids. Germline V CDR1 and CDR2: MDHEN, SYDVKM. Trimming took 1 base from V and 4 from J, leaving 26 bases between them. This clone was observed once. This clonotype was obtained from a female donor with multiple sclerosis, enrolled in a pregnancy study. V usage is TRBV28 and J usage is TRBJ2-7; a possible D gene is TRBD2 (5 bases). This specimen consisted of peripheral blood, obtained after pregnancy. CDR3 coding DNA: TGTGCCAGCAGTTTATATTTTTCGGTCTTCGGGAACCACGATTACGAGCAGTACTTC. Encoded protein: CASSLYFSVFGNHDYEQYF.